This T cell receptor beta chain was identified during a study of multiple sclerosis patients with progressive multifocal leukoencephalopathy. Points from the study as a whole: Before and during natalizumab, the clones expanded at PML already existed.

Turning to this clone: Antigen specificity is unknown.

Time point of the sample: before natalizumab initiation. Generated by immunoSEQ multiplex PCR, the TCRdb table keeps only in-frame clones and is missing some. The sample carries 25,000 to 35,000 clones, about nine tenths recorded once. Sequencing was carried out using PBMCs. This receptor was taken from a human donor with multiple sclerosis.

CDR3 sequence reads: CASSEQYF. In DNA, the CDR3 is TGTGCCAGTAGCGAGCAGTACTTC. The chain links TRBV19 to TRBJ2-7, with D hard to call. Trimming pared 6 bases from V and 6 bases from J, leaving 0 bases between. This CDR3 region has 8 residues. CDR1 is LNHDA and CDR2 is SQIVND in the germline V gene (reference sequence).